This T cell receptor beta chain was sequenced in a study of blood T cell repertoires in COVID-19. Looking at the study overall: Sources were T cells, B-cell-depleted T cells, or PBMCs; the material itself was cDNA or gDNA.

All enrollees were roughly 18 to 90 years old and from roughly 26 US areas. Which cohort a participant joined came from the clinical history participants gave. Recovered status in Cohort 3 required two negative PCRs, clearance, or symptom resolution. Assay used: immunoSEQ multiplex PCR; TCRdb lists only in-frame clones, some missing. This table has fewer than 400,000 clones, 80% to 95% appearing once. J lost 2 bases, V lost 4 bases, and 10 bases had no gene match. CDR1 and CDR2 from the germline V gene are SGHNT and YYREEE (reference sequence). This CDR3 has 16 residues. The sequencing sample was made of PBMCs or T cells enriched from blood (not recorded which). This TCR derives from a woman aged 25 to 45 who had recovered from COVID-19. The chain joins TRBV5-4 to TRBJ2-7; 9 nucleotides agree with TRBD2. The CDR3 is CASSGGLASPPYEQYF. The CDR3 nucleotides are TGTGCCAGCAGCGGGGGACTAGCCAGTCCCCCCTACGAGCAGTACTTC.